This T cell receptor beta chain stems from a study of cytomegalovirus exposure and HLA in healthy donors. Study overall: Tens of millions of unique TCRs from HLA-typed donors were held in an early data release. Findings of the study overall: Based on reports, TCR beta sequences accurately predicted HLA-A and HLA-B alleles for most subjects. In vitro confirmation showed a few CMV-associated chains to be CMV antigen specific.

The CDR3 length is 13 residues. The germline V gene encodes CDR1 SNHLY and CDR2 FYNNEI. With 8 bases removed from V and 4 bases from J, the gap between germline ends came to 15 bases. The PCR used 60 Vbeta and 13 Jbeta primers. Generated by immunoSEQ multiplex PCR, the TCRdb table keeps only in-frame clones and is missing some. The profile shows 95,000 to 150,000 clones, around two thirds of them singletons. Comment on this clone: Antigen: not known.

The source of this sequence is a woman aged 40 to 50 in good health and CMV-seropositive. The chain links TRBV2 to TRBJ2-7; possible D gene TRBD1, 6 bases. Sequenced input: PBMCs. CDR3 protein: CASGGQGFYEQYF. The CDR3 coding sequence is TGTGCCAGCGGCGGCCAGGGGTTTTACGAGCAGTACTTC.